This paragraph reports one T cell receptor (beta chain). This sample is drawn from a study of blood T cell repertoires in COVID-19. Only in-frame clones appear in the TCRdb table, and some are missing; sequencing was by immunoSEQ multiplex PCR. Among approximately 300,000 clones listed, roughly 87% were seen once. CDR1 and CDR2 (germline): SGHNT, YYREEE (reference sequence). The CDR3 has 11 amino acids. V gave up 4 bases and J gave up 10 bases, with 9 bases separating them. This TCR was sampled from a man aged 18 to 29 with active or convalescent COVID-19. Sequencing was performed on peripheral blood. This chain joins TRBV5-4 and TRBJ2-1; D is undetermined. This CDR3 reads CASSASREQFF. In DNA form, the CDR3 reads TGTGCCAGCAGCGCTTCTAGAGAGCAGTTCTTC.